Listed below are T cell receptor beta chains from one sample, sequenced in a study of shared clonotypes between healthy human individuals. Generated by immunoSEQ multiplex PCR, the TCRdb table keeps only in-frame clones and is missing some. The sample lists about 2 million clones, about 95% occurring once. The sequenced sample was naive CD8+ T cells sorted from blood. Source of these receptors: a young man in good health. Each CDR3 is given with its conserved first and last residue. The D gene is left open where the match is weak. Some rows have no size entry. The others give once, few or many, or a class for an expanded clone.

TGTGCCAGCAGCCCACATAGTAGACCGGACAGGGGGAACGAGCAGTACTTC	CASSPHSRPDRGNEQYF	NA	TRBV9	TRBJ2-7	TRBD1
TGTGCCAGCGCAGGGGAGAACACCGGGGAGCTGTTTTTT	CASAGENTGELFF	NA	TRBV2	TRBJ2-2	NA
TGTGCCAGTAGTATAGATCCGGGGGGTGAGCAGTACTTC	CASSIDPGGEQYF	NA	TRBV19	TRBJ2-7	TRBD2
TGTGCCAGCAGTTCCTGGAATACCGACGAGCAGTACTTC	CASSSWNTDEQYF	NA	TRBV5-4	TRBJ2-7	NA
TGCGCCAGCAGCTTGGATGGTCTATACACCGGGGAGCTGTTTTTT	CASSLDGLYTGELFF	NA	TRBV5-1	TRBJ2-2	NA
TGCGCCAGCAGTATTGAAGGGACTAGCGGGGAAATGGATACGCAGTATTTT	CASSIEGTSGEMDTQYF	NA	TRBV5-1	TRBJ2-3	TRBD2
TGCGCCAGCAGCCTGGAAGAGCGGGAGGGCTCCTACGAGCAGTACTTC	CASSLEEREGSYEQYF	NA	TRBV4-1	TRBJ2-7	TRBD2
TGTGCCAGCAGCGCCTCAGAGACCCAGTACTTC	CASSASETQYF	NA	TRBV11-2	TRBJ2-5	NA
TGTGCCAGCGGGACTAGCGGGAGCCACGAGCAGTACTTC	CASGTSGSHEQYF	NA	TRBV27	TRBJ2-7	TRBD2
TGTGCCAGCAGTTACTCGCGACAGGGGTACAATGAGCAGTTCTTC	CASSYSRQGYNEQFF	NA	TRBV6-5	TRBJ2-1	TRBD1
TGTGCCAGCAGCCTGGACTGGCCGCCAGATACGCAGTATTTT	CASSLDWPPDTQYF	NA	TRBV7-2	TRBJ2-3	NA
TGTGCCAGCACCTCGACGGGGGCCTCGAGGGAGCAGTACTTC	CASTSTGASREQYF	NA	TRBV9	TRBJ2-7	NA
TGTGCCAGCAGCCTAGCGGGAGGTACCTACAATGAGCAGTTCTTC	CASSLAGGTYNEQFF	NA	TRBV5-8	TRBJ2-1	TRBD2
TGTGCCAGCAGTTCGGGACTAGTCCCCTACAATGAGCAGTTCTTC	CASSSGLVPYNEQFF	NA	TRBV6-5	TRBJ2-1	TRBD2
TGCGCCAGCAGCTTTACTTTCAGCGGGGGTTCCTACGAGCAGTACTTC	CASSFTFSGGSYEQYF	NA	TRBV5-1	TRBJ2-7	TRBD2
TGTGCCAGCAGTTTCGGGACAGGGCGGCAGCCCCAGCATTTT	CASSFGTGRQPQHF	NA	TRBV27	TRBJ1-5	TRBD1
TGTGCCAGCAGTTACCAAGATACGCAGTATTTT	CASSYQDTQYF	NA	TRBV6-5	TRBJ2-3	NA
TGCGCCAGCAGTGGGGTGGGGACACTTCGCGGTGGCCAAGTCGACATTCAGTACTTC	CASSGVGTLRGGQVDIQYF	once	TRBV5-1	TRBJ2-4	NA
TGCAGCGTCGGAGCCGGAAATGAAGCTTTCTTT	CSVGAGNEAFF	NA	TRBV29-1	TRBJ1-1	NA
TGCAGCGTTCTAACTCTCGACTACAATGAGCAGTTCTTC	CSVLTLDYNEQFF	NA	TRBV29-1	TRBJ2-1	NA
TGTGCCAGCAGCTTAGAGATTGAAGGGGCTGATCAAGAGACCCAGTACTTC	CASSLEIEGADQETQYF	NA	TRBV7-8	TRBJ2-5	NA
TGTGCCAGCAGCTTGGGGGCCTTCTACGAGCAGTACTTC	CASSLGAFYEQYF	NA	TRBV11-2	TRBJ2-7	NA
TGTGCCAGCGTCAAGGACAGGGGAGACTATGGCTACACCTTC	CASVKDRGDYGYTF	once	TRBV6-1	TRBJ1-2	TRBD1
TGTGCCAGCAGCCAAGATGTAGGGGGTAGCGAGCAGTACTTC	CASSQDVGGSEQYF	NA	TRBV4-2	TRBJ2-7	NA
TGTGCCTGGTCCACCCGAGGGCTAGTGGAGAGTGAGCAGTTCTTC	CAWSTRGLVESEQFF	NA	TRBV30	TRBJ2-1	NA
TGTGCCAGCAGCTTGGCCTTGGGTTCTAACTATGGCTACACCTTC	CASSLALGSNYGYTF	NA	TRBV5-5	TRBJ1-2	NA
TGCGCCAGCAGCTTTCAGGGGGCCGGGAACACTGAAGCTTTCTTT	CASSFQGAGNTEAFF	NA	TRBV5-1	TRBJ1-1	TRBD1
TGTGCCAGCAGCTCCACAGGGGGCTATAATTCACCCCTCCACTTT	CASSSTGGYNSPLHF	NA	TRBV7-9	TRBJ1-6	TRBD1
TGTGCCATCACCGAGACTAGCGGGGGACTTTTCAATGAGCAGTTCTTC	CAITETSGGLFNEQFF	NA	TRBV10-3	TRBJ2-1	TRBD2
TGTGCCAGCAGCCCAGGGACCTCTATAGAGCAGTACTTC	CASSPGTSIEQYF	once	TRBV7-9	TRBJ2-7	NA
TGTGCCAGTAACAAATGGGAGGGTCCCAAAAACATTCAGTACTTC	CASNKWEGPKNIQYF	once	TRBV19	TRBJ2-4	TRBD2
TGTGCCAGCAGCTTAGACAACACTGAAGCTTTCTTT	CASSLDNTEAFF	few	TRBV7-9	TRBJ1-1	NA
TGTGCCAGTCAGGGGGCCTACGAGCAGTACTTC	CASQGAYEQYF	once	TRBV28	TRBJ2-7	TRBD1